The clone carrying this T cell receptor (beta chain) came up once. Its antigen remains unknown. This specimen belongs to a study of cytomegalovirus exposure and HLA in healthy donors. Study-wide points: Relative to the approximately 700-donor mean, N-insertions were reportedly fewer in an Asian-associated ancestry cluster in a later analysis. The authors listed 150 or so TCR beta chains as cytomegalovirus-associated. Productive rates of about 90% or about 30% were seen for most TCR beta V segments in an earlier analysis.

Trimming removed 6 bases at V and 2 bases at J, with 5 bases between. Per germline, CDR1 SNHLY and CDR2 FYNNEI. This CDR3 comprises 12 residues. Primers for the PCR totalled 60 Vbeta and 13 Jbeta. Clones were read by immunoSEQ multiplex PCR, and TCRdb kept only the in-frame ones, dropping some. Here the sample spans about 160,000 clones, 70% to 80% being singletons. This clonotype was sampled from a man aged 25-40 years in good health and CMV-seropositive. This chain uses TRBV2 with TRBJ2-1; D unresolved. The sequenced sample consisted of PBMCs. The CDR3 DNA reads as TGTGCCAGCAGCGACACCTACAATGAGCAGTTCTTC. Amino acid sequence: CASSDTYNEQFF.